This T cell receptor (beta chain) was observed in a study of cytomegalovirus exposure and HLA in healthy donors. Study in general: Assignment to the Caucasian-associated ancestry cluster applied to more than 75% of the approximately 380 genotyped donors.

PCR was performed using 60 Vbeta and 13 Jbeta primers. The protocol was immunoSEQ multiplex PCR, while the TCRdb copy is restricted to in-frame clones and leaves out a portion. The listing records about 140,000 clones. Germline assignment: CDR1 MNHNS and CDR2 SASEGT. Trimming removed 4 bases from V and 5 bases from J; junction bases left unmatched: 5. The CDR3 extends over 16 amino acids. The sequenced material came from PBMCs. The genes are TRBV6-1 and TRBJ2-2; 12 bases agree with TRBD2. This clonotype was sampled from a male donor in good health and CMV-seronegative. In DNA form, the CDR3 reads TGTGCCAGCAGTGGGACTAGCGGGGCGGTAACCGGGGAGCTGTTTTTT. Translated: CASSGTSGAVTGELFF.